These 4 T cell receptor beta chains were sequenced from one sample in a study of T cell repertoires in cytomegalovirus infection. From the reads, TCRdb called clonotypes with MiXCR, one entry per CDR3 protein. The sample has approximately 390,000 distinct CDR3 sequences, 34% seen once; the top ten hold roughly 14%. Their specific antigens are unknown. The sample in question was cultured PBMCs, obtained from culture after CMV antigen stimulation. The origin of the receptors is a human donor in good health (CMV status not recorded). Some clones in this sample may be carry-over from other donors' samples.

This clonotype was observed a few times. J is TRBJ1-1 and V is TRBV6-7, with a possible D match to TRBD1 (5 bases). TRBV6-7 counts as an open reading frame of uncertain function. The CDR3 totals 12 residues. V was trimmed by 2 bases and J by 11 bases, leaving 12 bases between them. The CDR3 loop reads CASSYADWGAFF. In DNA form, the CDR3 reads TGTGCCAGCAGTTACGCGGACTGGGGGGCTTTCTTT.

The V gene is TRBV27, the J gene TRBJ2-1; 14 nucleotides agree with TRBD2. Germline CDR1 and CDR2: MNHEY and SMNVEV (reference sequence). V trimming: 6 bases; J trimming: 10 bases; junction bases outside the gene matches: 5. This CDR3 contains 14 residues. CDR3 amino acids: CASRGLAGVFEQFF. The CDR3 DNA is TGTGCCAGCAGGGGACTAGCGGGAGTATTCGAGCAGTTCTTC.

The table lists this clonotype with a few counts. The V call is TRBV11-2, the J call TRBJ2-7; unclear D gene. Germline V gives CDR1 SGHAT, CDR2 FQNNGV. The CDR3 has 14 amino acids. V was shortened by 2 bases and J by 3 bases, with 11 bases between the two germline ends. CDR3 DNA sequence: TGTGCCAGCAGCTTAACCTTACCCGGCTACGAGCAGTACGTC. This gives the protein CASSLTLPGYEQYV.

The CDR3 sequence: CASRRLAGNNEQFF. CDR3 sequence (DNA): TGCGCCAGCAGGAGACTAGCGGGAAACAATGAGCAGTTCTTC. The rearrangement uses TRBV5-1 and TRBJ2-1; the match to TRBD2 covers 11 bases. From germline, CDR1 is SGHRS and CDR2 YFSETQ. The CDR3 runs 14 residues. Trimming removed 5 bases from V and 5 bases from J; junction bases left unmatched: 3. Complete variable domain (other parts from reference TRBV5-1 and TRBJ2-1): KAGVTQTPRYLIKTRGQQVTLSCSPISGHRSVSWYQQTPGQGLQFLFEYFSETQRNKGNFPGRFSGRQFSNSRSEMNVSTLELGDSALYLCASRRLAGNNEQFFGPGTRLTVL.